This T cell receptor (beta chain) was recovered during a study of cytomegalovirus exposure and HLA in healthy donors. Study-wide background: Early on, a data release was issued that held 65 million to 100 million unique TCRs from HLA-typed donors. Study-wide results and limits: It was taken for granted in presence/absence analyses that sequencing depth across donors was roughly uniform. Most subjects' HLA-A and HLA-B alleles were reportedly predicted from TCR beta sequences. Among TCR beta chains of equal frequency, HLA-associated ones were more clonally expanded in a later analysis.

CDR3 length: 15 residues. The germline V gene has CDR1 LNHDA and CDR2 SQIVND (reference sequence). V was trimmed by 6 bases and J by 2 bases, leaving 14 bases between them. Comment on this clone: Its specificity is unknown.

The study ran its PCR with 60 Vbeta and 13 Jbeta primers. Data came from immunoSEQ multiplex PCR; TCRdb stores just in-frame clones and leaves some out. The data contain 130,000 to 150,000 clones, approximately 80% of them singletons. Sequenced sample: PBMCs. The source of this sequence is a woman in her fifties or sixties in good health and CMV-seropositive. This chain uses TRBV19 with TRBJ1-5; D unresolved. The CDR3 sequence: CASRRGHDGNQPQHF. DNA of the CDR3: TGTGCCAGTAGGCGGGGTCACGATGGCAATCAGCCCCAGCATTTT.